These T cell receptor beta chains were read from a single sample in a study of persistence of HIV-infected CD4 T cells. TCRdb's copy holds only in-frame clones and misses some; the assay was immunoSEQ multiplex PCR. The table has about 41,000 clones, more than 75% seen once. These receptors' targets are unknown. Sequenced material: CD4+ T cells sorted from PBMCs after roughly 18-hour stimulation, taken from a patient who received antiretroviral therapy. Source of these receptors: an adult man with HIV who was CMV-seropositive. Both conserved end residues are part of each CDR3. The D gene is left open where the match is weak. Clone size appears in some rows only: once, few, many, or a class for an expanded clone.

D gene	V gene	clone size	J gene	CDR3 protein	CDR3 DNA
NA	TRBV30	NA	TRBJ1-2	CAWRPQGRGYGYTF	TGTGCCTGGAGACCCCAGGGGCGAGGCTATGGCTACACCTTC
NA	TRBV5-5	NA	TRBJ1-3	CASSPGNTIYF	TGTGCCAGCAGCCCGGGAAACACCATATATTTT
TRBD1	TRBV6-4	NA	TRBJ1-2	CASSASSGTGGYTF	TGTGCCAGCAGTGCATCCTCCGGGACAGGGGGCTACACCTTC
NA	TRBV9	NA	TRBJ1-1	CASSVLSGRGTEAFF	TGTGCCAGCAGCGTACTTTCGGGGAGGGGCACTGAAGCTTTCTTT
TRBD1	TRBV2	NA	TRBJ1-6	CASSETGTNSPLHF	TGTGCCAGCAGTGAGACAGGGACCAATTCACCCCTCCACTTT
NA	TRBV5-1	NA	TRBJ2-2	CASSLGQPNAGELFF	TGCGCCAGCAGCTTGGGCCAGCCGAACGCCGGGGAGCTGTTTTTT
TRBD2	TRBV7-3	NA	TRBJ2-7	CASSPTGGGTYEQYF	TGTGCCAGCAGCCCCACGGGGGGAGGGACCTACGAGCAGTACTTC
NA	TRBV4-3	NA	TRBJ2-3	CASSQEATDTDTQYF	TGCGCCAGCAGCCAAGAAGCGACAGACACAGATACGCAGTATTTT
NA	TRBV5-4	NA	TRBJ1-1	CASSRDQMNTEAFF	TGTGCCAGCAGTCGGGACCAGATGAACACTGAAGCTTTCTTT
NA	TRBV15	NA	TRBJ1-2	CATSRDFGSYGYTF	TGTGCCACCAGCAGAGATTTCGGCAGCTATGGCTACACCTTC
NA	TRBV30	once	TRBJ1-1	CAWSIYAMNTEAFF	TGTGCCTGGAGTATTTACGCCATGAACACTGAAGCTTTCTTT
NA	TRBV10-1	NA	TRBJ1-1	CASIPSEPGERMNTEAFF	TGCGCCAGCATACCATCAGAGCCCGGGGAGAGGATGAACACTGAAGCTTTCTTT
TRBD1	TRBV27	NA	TRBJ1-2	CASSPPHRQGASYGYTF	TGTGCCAGCAGCCCCCCCCACCGACAGGGGGCAAGCTATGGCTACACCTTC
NA	TRBV7-9	once	TRBJ1-1	CASTRGAGYTEAFF	TGTGCCAGCACCCGGGGGGCGGGATATACTGAAGCTTTCTTT
NA	TRBV7-2	NA	TRBJ2-7	CASSLAGQGGQYF	TGTGCCAGCAGCTTAGCGGGGCAGGGAGGACAGTACTTC
NA	TRBV5-8	NA	TRBJ2-4	CASSRQGWEADIQYF	TGTGCCAGCAGCCGACAGGGATGGGAGGCCGACATTCAGTACTTC
NA	TRBV9	NA	TRBJ1-2	CASSPSGVNYGYTF	TGTGCCAGCAGCCCCTCAGGAGTTAACTATGGCTACACCTTC
TRBD1	TRBV5-1	few	TRBJ2-7	CASRRDPGQGAYEQYF	TGCGCCAGTCGGAGGGATCCGGGACAGGGAGCCTACGAGCAGTACTTC
TRBD1	TRBV9	NA	TRBJ1-1	CASSVTPDREAFF	TGTGCCAGCAGCGTAACCCCGGACAGGGAAGCTTTCTTT
NA	TRBV25-1	NA	TRBJ2-1	CASSDGLGGLSYNEQFF	TGTGCCAGCAGTGACGGCCTAGGGGGACTCTCCTACAATGAGCAGTTCTTC
NA	TRBV19	NA	TRBJ1-4	CASSTRQGGGEKLFF	TGTGCCAGTAGTACCCGACAAGGCGGCGGTGAAAAACTGTTTTTT
NA	TRBV5-4	NA	TRBJ1-2	CASSSRFGAGFYGYTF	TGTGCCAGCAGCTCCAGATTTGGCGCAGGGTTTTATGGCTACACCTTC
NA	TRBV6-2/TRBV6-3	NA	TRBJ1-1	CASSYSNFDTRRVRNTEAFF	TGTGCCAGCAGTTACTCGAACTTTGACACCCGAAGGGTTAGGAACACTGAAGCTTTCTTT
NA	TRBV2	NA	TRBJ1-2	CASSEQGSYYGYTF	TGTGCCAGCAGTGAACAGGGGTCGTACTATGGCTACACCTTC
NA	TRBV7-2	NA	TRBJ1-2	CASSLWGLRHGYTF	TGTGCCAGCAGCTTATGGGGATTAAGGCATGGCTACACCTTC
NA	TRBV9	NA	TRBJ1-2	CASNRDGSNYGYTF	TGTGCCAGCAACCGGGACGGATCTAACTATGGCTACACCTTC
NA	TRBV19	NA	TRBJ2-3	CASMPGASTDTQYF	TGTGCCAGTATGCCGGGGGCTAGCACAGATACGCAGTATTTT
NA	TRBV7-2	NA	TRBJ2-1	CASSPGAGPENEQFF	TGTGCCAGCAGCCCGGGGGCGGGACCAGAGAATGAGCAGTTCTTC
NA	TRBV5-1	NA	TRBJ2-7	CASSFGGNSPSSYEQYF	TGCGCCAGCAGCTTTGGCGGGAACTCACCTAGCTCCTACGAGCAGTACTTC
NA	TRBV10-3	few	TRBJ2-7	CAIGTPAGYEQYF	TGTGCCATCGGGACACCCGCGGGATACGAGCAGTACTTC
NA	TRBV30	NA	TRBJ1-2	CAWSEAVNYGYTF	TGTGCCTGGAGTGAGGCCGTCAACTATGGCTACACCTTC
NA	TRBV4-3	NA	TRBJ2-7	CASSQYGTYSYEQYF	TGCGCCAGCAGCCAGTACGGAACCTACTCCTACGAGCAGTACTTC
NA	TRBV13	NA	TRBJ2-1	CASRPSGTVGRDEQFF	TGTGCCAGCAGGCCTTCCGGGACAGTTGGGAGGGATGAGCAGTTCTTC
NA	TRBV12-1	few	TRBJ2-3	CASSPGPLTDTQYF	TGTGCCAGCAGCCCGGGCCCGCTGACAGATACGCAGTATTTT
TRBD1	TRBV6-4	NA	TRBJ2-6	CASSERQGATGANVLTF	TGTGCCAGCAGTGAGAGACAGGGGGCGACTGGGGCCAACGTCCTGACTTTC
TRBD1	TRBV6-5	NA	TRBJ2-5	CASSYGGTGGETQYF	TGTGCCAGCAGTTATGGAGGGACAGGGGGAGAGACCCAGTACTTC
NA	TRBV5-4	NA	TRBJ1-5	CASSSGPGSGNQPQHF	TGTGCCAGCAGCTCCGGCCCAGGGTCGGGCAATCAGCCCCAGCATTTT
NA	TRBV12-3/TRBV12-4	NA	TRBJ2-7	CASSPALEQYF	TGTGCCAGCAGCCCCGCCCTCGAGCAGTACTTC
NA	TRBV7-2	NA	TRBJ1-5	CASSLKDSNQPQHF	TGTGCCAGCAGCTTAAAGGATAGCAATCAGCCCCAGCATTTT
NA	TRBV19	NA	TRBJ2-5	CASSPGTQETQYF	TGTGCCAGTAGTCCAGGGACCCAAGAGACCCAGTACTTC
NA	TRBV5-1	NA	TRBJ2-7	CASSLGQRVEQYF	TGCGCCAGCAGCTTGGGTCAGAGGGTCGAGCAGTACTTC
NA	TRBV6-5	few	TRBJ2-2	CASSPRTGAYGELFF	TGTGCCAGCAGTCCCCGTACGGGGGCATACGGGGAGCTGTTTTTT
TRBD2	TRBV5-4	NA	TRBJ2-1	CASSSTAGAVNEQFF	TGTGCCAGCAGCTCAACAGCGGGGGCCGTTAATGAGCAGTTCTTC
TRBD1	TRBV5-5	NA	TRBJ1-4	CASSSGQGPNEKLFF	TGTGCCAGCAGCTCAGGACAGGGCCCGAATGAAAAACTGTTTTTT
NA	TRBV7-2	NA	TRBJ2-7	CASSLAVAGKYEQYF	TGTGCCAGCAGCTTAGCGGTGGCGGGAAAGTACGAGCAGTACTTC
NA	TRBV7-2	NA	TRBJ2-7	CASSSTLSYEQYF	TGTGCCAGCAGCTCGACACTCTCCTACGAGCAGTACTTC
TRBD1	TRBV30	NA	TRBJ1-1	CAWSQGGNTEAFF	TGTGCCTGGTCACAGGGGGGGAACACTGAAGCTTTCTTT
TRBD1	TRBV10-3	NA	TRBJ2-1	CAISEHRDRYNNEQFF	TGTGCCATCAGTGAGCACCGGGACAGGTATAACAATGAGCAGTTCTTC
TRBD1	TRBV5-1	NA	TRBJ2-1	CASSLVPGTGADTPFF	TGCGCCAGCAGCTTGGTTCCCGGGACAGGGGCCGATACCCCGTTCTTC
TRBD2	TRBV11-2	NA	TRBJ2-2	CASSLDPWAGVTGELFF	TGTGCCAGCAGCTTAGACCCCTGGGCGGGAGTCACCGGGGAGCTGTTTTTT
TRBD1	TRBV27	NA	TRBJ1-1	CASRRGQANTEAFF	TGTGCCAGCAGAAGAGGACAGGCGAACACTGAAGCTTTCTTT
TRBD1	TRBV5-6	NA	TRBJ1-6	CATGTGTSPLHF	TGTGCCACCGGGACAGGGACTTCACCCCTCCACTTT
NA	TRBV6-5	NA	TRBJ1-2	CASTASQRMYGYTF	TGTGCCAGCACCGCCTCTCAAAGGATGTATGGCTACACCTTC
TRBD2	TRBV4-1	NA	TRBJ2-5	CASSQDSFAGGPQETQYF	TGCGCCAGCAGCCAAGACTCCTTCGCGGGAGGGCCCCAGGAGACCCAGTACTTC
NA	TRBV4-2	NA	TRBJ1-2	CASSQDEASYLYTF	TGTGCCAGCAGCCAAGACGAGGCGAGCTACCTCTACACCTTC